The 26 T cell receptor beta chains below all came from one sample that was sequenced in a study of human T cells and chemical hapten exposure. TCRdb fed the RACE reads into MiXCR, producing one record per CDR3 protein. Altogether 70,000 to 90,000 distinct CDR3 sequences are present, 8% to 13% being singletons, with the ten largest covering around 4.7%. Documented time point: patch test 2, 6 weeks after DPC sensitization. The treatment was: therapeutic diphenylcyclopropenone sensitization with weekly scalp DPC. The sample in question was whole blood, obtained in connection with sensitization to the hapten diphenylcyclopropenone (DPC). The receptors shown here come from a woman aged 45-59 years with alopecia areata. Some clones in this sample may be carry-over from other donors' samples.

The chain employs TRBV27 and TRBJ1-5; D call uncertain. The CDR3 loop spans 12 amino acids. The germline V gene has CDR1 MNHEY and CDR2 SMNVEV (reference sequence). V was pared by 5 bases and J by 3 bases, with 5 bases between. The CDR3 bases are TGTGCCAGCAGTGGCTACAATCAGCCCCAGCATTTT. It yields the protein CASSGYNQPQHF.

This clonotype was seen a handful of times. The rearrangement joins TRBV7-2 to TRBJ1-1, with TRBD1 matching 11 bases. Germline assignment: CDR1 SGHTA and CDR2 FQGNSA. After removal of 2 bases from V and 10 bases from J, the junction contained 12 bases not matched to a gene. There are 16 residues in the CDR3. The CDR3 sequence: CASSLWTGGADRSAFF. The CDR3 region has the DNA TGTGCCAGCAGCTTATGGACAGGGGGCGCCGATCGCTCAGCTTTCTTT.

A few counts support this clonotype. In DNA form, the CDR3 reads TGTGCCTGGAGTGCTCAAGAGACCCAGTACTTC. It translates to CAWSAQETQYF. J is TRBJ2-5 and V is TRBV30; D is unclear. V dropped 1 base and J dropped 2 bases, with 2 bases sitting between them. Germline loops: CDR1 GTSNPN, CDR2 SVGIG (reference sequence). The CDR3 extends over 11 amino acids.

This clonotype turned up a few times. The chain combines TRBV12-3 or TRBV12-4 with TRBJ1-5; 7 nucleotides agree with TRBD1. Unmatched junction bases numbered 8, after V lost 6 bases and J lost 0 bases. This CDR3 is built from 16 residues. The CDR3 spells CASSNTGDYSNQPQHF. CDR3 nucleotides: TGTGCCAGCAGCAATACAGGGGATTATAGCAATCAGCCCCAGCATTTT.

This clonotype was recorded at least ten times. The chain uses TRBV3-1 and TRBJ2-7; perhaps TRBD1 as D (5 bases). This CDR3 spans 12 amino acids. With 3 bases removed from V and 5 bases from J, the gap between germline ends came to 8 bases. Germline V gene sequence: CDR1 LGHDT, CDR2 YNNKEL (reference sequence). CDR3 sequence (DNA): TGTGCCAGCAGCCAGAGACAGCACGAGCAGTACTTC. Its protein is CASSQRQHEQYF.

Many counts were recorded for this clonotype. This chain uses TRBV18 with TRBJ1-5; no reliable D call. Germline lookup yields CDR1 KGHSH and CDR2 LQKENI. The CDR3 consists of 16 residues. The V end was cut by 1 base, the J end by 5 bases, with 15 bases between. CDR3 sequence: CASSPLAALGDQPQHF. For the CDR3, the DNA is TGTGCCAGCTCACCACTTGCCGCCTTGGGCGATCAGCCCCAGCATTTT.

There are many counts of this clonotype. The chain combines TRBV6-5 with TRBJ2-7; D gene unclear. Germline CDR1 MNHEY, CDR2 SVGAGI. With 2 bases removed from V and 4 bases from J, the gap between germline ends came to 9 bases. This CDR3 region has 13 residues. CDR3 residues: CASSYNRNYEQYF. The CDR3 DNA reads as TGTGCCAGCAGTTACAATCGGAATTACGAGCAGTACTTC.

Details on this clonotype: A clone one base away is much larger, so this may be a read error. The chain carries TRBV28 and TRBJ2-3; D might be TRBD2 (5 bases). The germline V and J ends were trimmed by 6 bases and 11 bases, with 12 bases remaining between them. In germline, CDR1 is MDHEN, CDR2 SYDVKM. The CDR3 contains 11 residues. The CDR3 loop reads CASRTRFVQYF. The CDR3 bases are TGTGCCAGCAGAACTAGGTTTGTGCAGTATTTT.

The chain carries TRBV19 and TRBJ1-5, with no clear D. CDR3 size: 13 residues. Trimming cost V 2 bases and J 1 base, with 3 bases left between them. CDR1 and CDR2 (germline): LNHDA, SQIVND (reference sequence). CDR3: CASSISSNQPQHF. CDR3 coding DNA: TGTGCCAGTAGTATATCCAGCAATCAGCCCCAGCATTTT.

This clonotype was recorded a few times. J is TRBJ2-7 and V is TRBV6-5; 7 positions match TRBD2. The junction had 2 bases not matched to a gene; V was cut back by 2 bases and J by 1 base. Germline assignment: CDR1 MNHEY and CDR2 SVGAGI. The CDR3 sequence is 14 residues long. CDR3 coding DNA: TGTGCCAGCAGTTACGCGCGGGGGTCCTACGAGCAGTACTTC. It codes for CASSYARGSYEQYF.

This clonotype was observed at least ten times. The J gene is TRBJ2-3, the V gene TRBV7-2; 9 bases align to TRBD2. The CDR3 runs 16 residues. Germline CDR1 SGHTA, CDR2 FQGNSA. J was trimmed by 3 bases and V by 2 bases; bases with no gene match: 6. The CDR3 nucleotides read TGTGCCAGCAGCTTAATTAGCGGGAGAGGGACAGATACGCAGTATTTT. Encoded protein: CASSLISGRGTDTQYF.

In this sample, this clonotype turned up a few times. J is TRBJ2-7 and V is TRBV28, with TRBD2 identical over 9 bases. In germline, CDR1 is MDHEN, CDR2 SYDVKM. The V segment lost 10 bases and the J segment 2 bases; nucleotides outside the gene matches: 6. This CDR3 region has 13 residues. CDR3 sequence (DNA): TGTGCCACCGAGCGGGAGGCCACCTACGAGCAGTACTTC. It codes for CATEREATYEQYF.

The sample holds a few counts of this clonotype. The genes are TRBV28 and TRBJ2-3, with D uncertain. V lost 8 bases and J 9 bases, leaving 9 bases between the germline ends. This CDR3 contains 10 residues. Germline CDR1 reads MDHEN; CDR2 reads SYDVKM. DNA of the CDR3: TGTGCCAGCCTATCGGTGACGCAGTATTTT. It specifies CASLSVTQYF.

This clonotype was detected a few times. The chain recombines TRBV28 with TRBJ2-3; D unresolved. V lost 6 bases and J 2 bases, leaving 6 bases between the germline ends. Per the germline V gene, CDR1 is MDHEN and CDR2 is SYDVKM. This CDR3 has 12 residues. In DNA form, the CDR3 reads TGTGCCAGCAGACCCCACACAGATACGCAGTATTTT. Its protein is CASRPHTDTQYF. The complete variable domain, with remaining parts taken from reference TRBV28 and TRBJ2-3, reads DVKVTQSSRYLVKRTGEKVFLECVQDMDHENMFWYRQDPGLGLRLIYFSYDVKMKEKGDIPEGYSVSREKKERFSLILESASTNQTSMYLCASRPHTDTQYFGPGTRLTVL.

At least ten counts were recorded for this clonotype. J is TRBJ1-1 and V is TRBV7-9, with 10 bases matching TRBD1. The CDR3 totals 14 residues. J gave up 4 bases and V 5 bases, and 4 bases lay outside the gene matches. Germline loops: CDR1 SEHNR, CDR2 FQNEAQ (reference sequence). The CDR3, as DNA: TGTGCCAGCAGCGGGGACAGGGGTCGCACTGAAGCTTTCTTT. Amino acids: CASSGDRGRTEAFF.

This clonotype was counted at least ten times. The CDR3 coding sequence is TGTGCCAGCAGTGATTTGGGGACCGGGACCAATGAGCAGTTCTTC. Its protein is CASSDLGTGTNEQFF. The rearrangement joins TRBV2 to TRBJ2-1; tentatively, D is TRBD1 or TRBD2 (5 bases each). The V gene lost 3 bases and the J gene lost 6 bases, with 15 bases spanning the gap. Germline V lookup: CDR1 SNHLY, CDR2 FYNNEI. This CDR3 has 15 amino acids. The whole variable domain, filled in from reference TRBV2 and TRBJ2-1, reads EPEVTQTPSHQVTQMGQEVILRCVPISNHLYFYWYRQILGQKVEFLVSFYNNEISEKSEIFDDQFSVERPDGSNFTLKIRSTKLEDSAMYFCASSDLGTGTNEQFFGPGTRLTVL.

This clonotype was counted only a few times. This CDR3 reads CASSLPKVQAFF. For the CDR3, the DNA is TGTGCCAGCAGCTTACCTAAAGTACAGGCTTTCTTT. This sequence joins TRBV11-1 and TRBJ1-1; D gene unclear. CDR1 is SGHAT and CDR2 is FQDESV in the germline V gene (reference sequence). This CDR3 is 12 amino acids long. V lost 2 bases and J lost 11, with 12 bases in between.

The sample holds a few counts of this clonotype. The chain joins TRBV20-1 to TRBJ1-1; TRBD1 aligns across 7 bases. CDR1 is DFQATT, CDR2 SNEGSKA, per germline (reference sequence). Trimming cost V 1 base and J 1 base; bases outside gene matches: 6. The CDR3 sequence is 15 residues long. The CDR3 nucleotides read TGCAGTGCTAGAGTCAGGGGGAAGGCGAACACTGAAGCTTTCTTT. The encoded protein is CSARVRGKANTEAFF.

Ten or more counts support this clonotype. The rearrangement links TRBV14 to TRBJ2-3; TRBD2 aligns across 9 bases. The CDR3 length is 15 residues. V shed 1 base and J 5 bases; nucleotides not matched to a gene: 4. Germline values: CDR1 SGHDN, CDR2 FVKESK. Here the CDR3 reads CASSQVRTSEDTQYF. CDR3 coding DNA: TGTGCCAGCAGCCAAGTTCGGACTAGCGAAGATACGCAGTATTTT.

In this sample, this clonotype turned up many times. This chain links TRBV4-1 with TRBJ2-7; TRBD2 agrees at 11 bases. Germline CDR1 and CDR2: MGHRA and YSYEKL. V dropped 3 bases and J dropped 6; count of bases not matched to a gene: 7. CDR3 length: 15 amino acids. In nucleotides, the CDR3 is TGCGCCAGCAGCCAGCTGACTAGCGGGAATGGCGAGCAGTACTTC. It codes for CASSQLTSGNGEQYF.

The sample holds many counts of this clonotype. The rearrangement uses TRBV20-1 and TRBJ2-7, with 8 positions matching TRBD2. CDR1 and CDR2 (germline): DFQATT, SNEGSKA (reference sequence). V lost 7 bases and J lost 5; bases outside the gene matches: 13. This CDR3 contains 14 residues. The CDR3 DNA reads TGCAGTGTCAAACCGGGACTAGTTCGGCACGAGCAGTACTTC. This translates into CSVKPGLVRHEQYF.

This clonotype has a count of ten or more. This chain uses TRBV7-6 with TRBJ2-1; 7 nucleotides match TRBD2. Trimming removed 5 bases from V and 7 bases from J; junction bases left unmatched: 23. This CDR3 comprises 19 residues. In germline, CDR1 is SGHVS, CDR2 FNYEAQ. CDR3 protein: CASSPGATRLFGRENEQFF. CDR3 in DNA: TGTGCCAGCAGCCCCGGGGCGACAAGGCTATTCGGGCGGGAGAATGAGCAGTTCTTC.

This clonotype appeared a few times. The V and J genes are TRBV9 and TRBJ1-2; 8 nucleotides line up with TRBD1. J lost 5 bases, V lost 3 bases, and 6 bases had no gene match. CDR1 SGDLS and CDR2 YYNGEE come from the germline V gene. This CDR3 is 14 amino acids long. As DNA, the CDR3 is TGTGCCAGCAGCGCCGAGACAGGGGAATATGGCTACACCTTC. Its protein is CASSAETGEYGYTF. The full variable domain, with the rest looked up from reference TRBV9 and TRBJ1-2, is DSGVTQTPKHLITATGQRVTLRCSPRSGDLSVYWYQQSLDQGLQFLIQYYNGEERAKGNILERFSAQQFPDLHSELNLSSLELGDSALYFCASSAETGEYGYTFGSGTRLTVV.

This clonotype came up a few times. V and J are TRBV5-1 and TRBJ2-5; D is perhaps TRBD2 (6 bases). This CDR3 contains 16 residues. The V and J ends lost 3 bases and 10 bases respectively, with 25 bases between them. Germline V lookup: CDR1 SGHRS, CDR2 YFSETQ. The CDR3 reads CASSWNSGSGIGDQYF. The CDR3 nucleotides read TGCGCCAGCAGCTGGAATAGCGGAAGTGGGATCGGGGACCAGTACTTC.

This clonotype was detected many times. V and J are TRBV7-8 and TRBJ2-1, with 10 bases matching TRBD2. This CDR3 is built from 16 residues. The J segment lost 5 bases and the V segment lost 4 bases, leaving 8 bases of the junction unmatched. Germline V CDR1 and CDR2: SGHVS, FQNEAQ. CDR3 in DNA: TGTGCCAGCAGCTACCAGGCGCTAGCGGGAGACAATGAGCAGTTCTTC. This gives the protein CASSYQALAGDNEQFF.

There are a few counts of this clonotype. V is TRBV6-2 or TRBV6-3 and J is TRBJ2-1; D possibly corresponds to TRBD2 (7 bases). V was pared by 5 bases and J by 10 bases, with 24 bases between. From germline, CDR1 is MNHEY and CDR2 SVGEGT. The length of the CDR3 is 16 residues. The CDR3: CASSRFSGGGAREQFF. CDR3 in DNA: TGTGCCAGCAGTCGCTTTAGCGGAGGGGGGGCACGAGAGCAGTTCTTC.